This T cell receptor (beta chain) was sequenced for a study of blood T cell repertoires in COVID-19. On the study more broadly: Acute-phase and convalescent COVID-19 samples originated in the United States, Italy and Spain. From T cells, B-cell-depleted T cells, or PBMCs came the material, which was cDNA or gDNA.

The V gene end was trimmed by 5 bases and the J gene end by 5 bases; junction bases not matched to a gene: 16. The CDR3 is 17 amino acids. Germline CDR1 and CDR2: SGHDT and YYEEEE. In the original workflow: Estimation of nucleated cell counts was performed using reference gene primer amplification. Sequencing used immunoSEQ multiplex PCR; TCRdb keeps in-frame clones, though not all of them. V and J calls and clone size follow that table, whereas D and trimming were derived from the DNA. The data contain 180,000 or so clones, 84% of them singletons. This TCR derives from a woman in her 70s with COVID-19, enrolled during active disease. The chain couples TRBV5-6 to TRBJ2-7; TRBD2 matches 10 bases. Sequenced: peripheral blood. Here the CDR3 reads CASRTRLLAGVLDEQYF. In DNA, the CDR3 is TGTGCCAGCAGGACAAGGTTGCTAGCGGGAGTTTTGGACGAGCAGTACTTC.